The clone carrying this T cell receptor (beta chain) was detected once. CDR3 length equals 17 residues. The V gene's germline CDR1 is SGHNT and CDR2 YYREEE (reference sequence). The ends lost 2 bases at V and 5 bases at J; junction bases unmatched: 11. Produced via immunoSEQ multiplex PCR; TCRdb's table is partial and in-frame only. This table holds roughly 160,000 clones, roughly nine tenths found once. This sample was included in a study of T cell responses to AZD1222 COVID-19 vaccine. This sequence was found in an adult in good health. This specimen was peripheral blood, taken on day 0 of AZD1222 vaccination. V and J are TRBV5-4 and TRBJ2-2, with 8 bases that match TRBD1. CDR3: CASSFGRGQGGTGELFF. The CDR3 nucleotides are TGTGCCAGCAGCTTCGGCAGGGGGCAGGGGGGAACCGGGGAGCTGTTTTTT.